The 14 T cell receptor beta chains below come from one sample, sequenced in a study of cytomegalovirus exposure and HLA in healthy donors. The PCR ran on 60 Vbeta and 13 Jbeta primers. Here immunoSEQ multiplex PCR was the method, and the copy in TCRdb shows in-frame clones only, minus some. The sample shows approximately 150,000 clones, around 65% of them seen only once. Material: PBMCs. These receptors all come from a woman aged 55 to 70 in good health and CMV-seronegative.

The chain has TRBV2 and TRBJ1-5, with 7 bases identical to TRBD1. The CDR3 is made up of 14 amino acids. After removal of 7 bases from V and 6 bases from J, the junction contained 9 bases not matched to a gene. Germline CDR1 and CDR2: SNHLY and FYNNEI. In DNA form, the CDR3 reads TGTGCCAGCACCCTCAGGGGGTCGGCTCAGCCCCAGCATTTT. Encoded protein: CASTLRGSAQPQHF. The whole variable domain, remainder taken from reference TRBV2 and TRBJ1-5, is EPEVTQTPSHQVTQMGQEVILRCVPISNHLYFYWYRQILGQKVEFLVSFYNNEISEKSEIFDDQFSVERPDGSNFTLKIRSTKLEDSAMYFCASTLRGSAQPQHFGDGTRLSIL.

This chain uses TRBV9 with TRBJ2-7; 11 bases align to TRBD2. The J segment lost 3 bases and the V segment lost 2 bases, leaving 7 bases of the junction unmatched. Germline lookup yields CDR1 SGDLS and CDR2 YYNGEE. This CDR3 is built from 16 residues. CDR3 region: CASSVDPGLAVYEQYF. Here the CDR3 DNA reads TGTGCCAGCAGCGTTGATCCGGGACTAGCGGTCTACGAGCAGTACTTC.

The V and J genes are TRBV2 and TRBJ2-5; D is ambiguous. The CDR3 length is 14 residues. V was cut by 6 bases and J by 3 bases, with 14 bases left in between. CDR1 and CDR2 from the germline V gene are SNHLY and FYNNEI. The CDR3 bases are TGTGCCAGCAGCCTCGGTGGTTTAAAAGAGACCCAGTACTTC. Encoded protein: CASSLGGLKETQYF.

This clone appeared a few times. The chain has TRBV7-9 and TRBJ2-7; the match to TRBD1 covers 8 bases. Germline V gives CDR1 SEHNR, CDR2 FQNEAQ (reference sequence). The length of the CDR3 is 15 residues. The ends lost 1 base at V and 7 bases at J; junction bases unmatched: 9. CDR3 DNA sequence: TGTGCCAGCAGCTTAGGGACAGGGTGGGCCGATGAGCAGTACTTC. It yields the protein CASSLGTGWADEQYF.

The CDR3 DNA sequence: TGTGCCAGCAGTGAAGTTGTCTATGAGCAGTTCTTC. The encoded protein is CASSEVVYEQFF. The genes are TRBV2 and TRBJ2-1, with unresolved D. Germline CDR1 SNHLY, CDR2 FYNNEI. Trimming shortened V by 1 base and J by 8 bases, and 6 bases separated the two germline ends. The CDR3 has 12 amino acids.

Comment on this clone: The conserved phenylalanine or tryptophan normally closing the CDR3 is absent here, so this likely arose from a read error. This chain links TRBV5-1 with TRBJ2-7; D possibly corresponds to TRBD2 (6 bases). The CDR3 has 13 amino acids. Germline loops: CDR1 SGHRS, CDR2 YFSETQ. Trimming removed 4 bases at V and 2 bases at J, with 10 bases between. The CDR3 DNA reads as TGCGCCAGCAGCGTTGGGGGGACCTACGAGCAGTACCTC. Amino acids: CASSVGGTYEQYL.

V and J are TRBV5-4 and TRBJ1-1; a possible D gene is TRBD1 (6 bases). The ends were cut back, 4 bases at V and 1 base at J, with 14 bases in the middle. The CDR3 length is 15 residues. The germline gives CDR1 SGHNT, CDR2 YYREEE (reference sequence). CDR3 sequence (DNA): TGTGCCAGCAGCCCACTGACAGGATCGAACACTGAAGCTTTCTTT. It codes for CASSPLTGSNTEAFF. The full variable domain, its missing parts supplied by reference TRBV5-4 and TRBJ1-1, is ETGVTQSPTHLIKTRGQQVTLRCSSQSGHNTVSWYQQALGQGPQFIFQYYREEENGRGNFPPRFSGLQFPNYSSELNVNALELDDSALYLCASSPLTGSNTEAFFGQGTRLTVV.

A few counts support this clone. The junction shows a germline mismatch at one end, possibly a read error. This chain links TRBV7-9 with TRBJ2-7; D might be TRBD2 (6 bases). Germline loops: CDR1 SEHNR, CDR2 FQNEAQ (reference sequence). CDR3 length equals 13 residues. The chain's CDR3 is CSSSFGGPYEQYF. The CDR3 nucleotides read TGTTCCAGCAGCTTCGGGGGACCCTACGAGCAGTACTTC.

The rearrangement links TRBV9 to TRBJ2-7, with 10 nucleotides matching TRBD2. The CDR3 is 15 amino acids. Germline CDR1 is SGDLS and CDR2 is YYNGEE. Trimming removed 4 bases from V and 0 bases from J; junction bases left unmatched: 4. The CDR3 reads CASSIASGSSYEQYF. The CDR3 DNA reads TGTGCCAGCAGCATCGCTAGCGGGAGCTCCTACGAGCAGTACTTC. The entire variable domain, with the rest obtained from reference TRBV9 and TRBJ2-7, is as follows: DSGVTQTPKHLITATGQRVTLRCSPRSGDLSVYWYQQSLDQGLQFLIQYYNGEERAKGNILERFSAQQFPDLHSELNLSSLELGDSALYFCASSIASGSSYEQYFGPGTRLTVT.

In its sample, this clone was seen a few times. The chain is built from TRBV9 and TRBJ2-3; 9 bases align to TRBD1. This CDR3 is built from 16 residues. V was clipped by 4 bases and J by 2 bases; unmatched bases: 8. The germline V gene encodes CDR1 SGDLS and CDR2 YYNGEE. The CDR3 here is CASSPGDRVNTDTQYF. CDR3 bases: TGTGCCAGCAGCCCCGGGGACAGGGTTAACACAGATACGCAGTATTTT.

The genes are TRBV2 and TRBJ1-2; 7 nucleotides match TRBD1. Germline CDR1 reads SNHLY; CDR2 reads FYNNEI. The J segment lost 4 bases and the V segment lost 2 bases, leaving 1 base of the junction unmatched. CDR3 size: 13 residues. CDR3 nucleotides: TGTGCCAGCAGTGAAAACAGGGGCTATGGCTACACCTTC. This encodes CASSENRGYGYTF.

The chain recombines TRBV11-2 with TRBJ2-7; 14 bases agree with TRBD2. Germline V lookup: CDR1 SGHAT, CDR2 FQNNGV. This CDR3 comprises 15 residues. J gave up 4 bases and V 4 bases, and 3 bases lay outside the gene matches. The CDR3 loop reads CASSSGLAGVYEQYF. For the CDR3, the DNA is TGTGCCAGCAGCTCGGGACTAGCGGGAGTATACGAGCAGTACTTC.

The chain joins TRBV19 to TRBJ1-5, with a weak D call TRBD1 (5 bases). CDR1 and CDR2 (germline): LNHDA, SQIVND (reference sequence). Trimming cost V 11 bases and J 7 bases, with 18 bases left between them. The CDR3 runs 13 residues. CDR3 DNA: TGTGCCTCATCCGTAGGGGTCGGGCAGCCCCAGCATTTT. Protein sequence: CASSVGVGQPQHF.

This chain uses TRBV29-1 with TRBJ2-3; 8 bases match TRBD1. CDR1 and CDR2 (germline): SQVTM, ANQGSEA. V shed 4 bases, J shed 4 bases, and the junction held 10 bases outside the gene matches. The CDR3 spans 15 residues. The CDR3 region is CSVGVFGDRSDTQYF. CDR3 nucleotides: TGCAGCGTTGGGGTTTTCGGGGACAGGTCAGATACGCAGTATTTT.